This T cell receptor beta chain came from a study of T cell clonotyping in hematopoietic cell transplantation. General study points: At the given depth, recipient repertoires were over 95% de novo clonotypes. Graft donor and pretransplant recipient Inverse Simpson Index values predicted broader posttransplant TCR diversity. Pathologically expanded recipient clonotypes increased progressively from day 30 to day 180 as diversity fell. No sorting was done, leaving CD4 and CD8 contributions mixed.

Comments on this clone: The antigen remains unidentified.

Assay used: immunoSEQ multiplex PCR; TCRdb lists only in-frame clones, some missing. This sample has approximately 75,000 clones, with 94% found just once. Germline V gene lookup returns CDR1 MDHEN and CDR2 SYDVKM. The CDR3 has 14 amino acids. The J segment lost 4 bases and the V segment lost 10 bases, leaving 10 bases of the junction unmatched. Sample: peripheral blood mononuclear cells. This sequence joins TRBV28 and TRBJ2-7; 10 bases agree with TRBD1. The sequence came from a man aged 50 to 60 in good health. Some clones in this sample may be carry-over from other donors' samples. CDR3 coding DNA: TGTGCCACCTCTACCCCGGGACAGGGGTACGAGCAGTACTTC. Translating gives CATSTPGQGYEQYF.